This T cell receptor beta chain was observed in a study of CD8+ T cells in alopecia areata listed by TCRdb under 2018. Regarding the complete study: In both human patients and the C3H/HeJ mouse model, the study applied high-throughput TCRbeta sequencing to look at T cell clonal expansion in alopecia areata. In humans, TCRbeta sequencing was performed on scalp tissue and on sorted CD4+ and CD8+ peripheral blood T cells from healthy controls and from patients with patchy or totalis/universalis alopecia areata. Scalp clonality was compared across normal scalp (n=4), patchy alopecia areata scalp (n=8), and alopecia totalis/universalis scalp (n=8). The RNA source kit depended on sample type: the PAXgene miRNA kit for fixed scalp, the miRNeasy kit for PBMCs, and the RNeasy kit for mouse skin. TCRbeta CDR3 regions were amplified by immunoSEQ multiplex PCR with 35 Vbeta forward and 13 Jbeta reverse primers.

The CDR3 sequence holds 16 residues, the cysteine and phenylalanine included. CDR3 DNA is the only sequence kept; it has 48 bases, read in frame from the first base. For CDR1 and CDR2, the germline V gene (reference sequence) lists SEHNR and FQNEAQ. V is cut by 5 bases and J by 0 bases, and the space between the germline ends is 17 bases. PBMCs were isolated by density centrifugation and stained for CD3, CD4 and CD8, after which CD4+ and CD8+ T cells were sorted on a FACSAria. Unaffected controls provided scalp biopsies and blood samples. What the work shows at the level of the full study, not this receptor alone: TCR sequences shared between patients were less clear than in mice, possibly partly because of HLA diversity in the patient population. Unlike mouse skin, which is dominated by gammadelta T cells, normal human skin has resident alphabeta T cells that are also sequenced, and this complicates analysis of the scalp TCR repertoire. Compared with normal scalp, lesional scalp, particularly in alopecia totalis/universalis, had higher clonality and more expanded CD8+ clones, which suggests antigenic drive.

About this clone itself: The clone's antigen remains unknown. It has no much larger one-base neighbor in the sample; base qualities were not kept.

The library came from the immunoSEQ multiplex PCR assay. For TCR sequencing, RNA was extracted from every sample and reverse transcribed into cDNA to serve as template. SuperScript III was used for first-strand cDNA synthesis, primed with a 2:1 mix of oligo-dT and random hexamers. A synthetic immune receptor repertoire was used to measure amplification bias, and any remaining bias was corrected computationally. Turning to the authors' computational methods: After raw reads were preprocessed to remove errors, the CDR3 was defined following IMGT conventions as running from the conserved cysteine to phenylalanine. To get clonality, Shannon entropy was normalized by log2 of the number of productive unique TCRs and the result was subtracted from 1. Scalp TCRbeta sequences were cross-referenced with sorted blood CD4 and CD8 repertoires so that the CD4 or CD8 identity of scalp clones could be inferred. In TCRdb, the immuneACCESS table is reduced to in-frame sequences with V and J assigned. These tables do not hold every clone; where another copy was compared, an unresolved V gene accounts for under half, and the others remain unexplained. The V and J calls and clone size are taken from that table; D and trimming were inferred from the DNA. Across this sample there are roughly 120,000 clones, with less than 80% seen only once. About 3% of the sample is held by the ten biggest clonotypes.

The specimen sequenced was CD4+ T cells sorted from blood. Recombination linked TRBV7-9 to TRBJ2-7; the D gene is possibly TRBD1 or TRBD2, each agreeing over 5 bases. This clonotype was obtained from a human donor in good health. The CDR3 region reads CASSPGTVGSSYEQYF. The nucleotide sequence reads TGTGCCAGCAGCCCCGGGACGGTAGGCAGCTCCTACGAGCAGTACTTC.